A single sample gave rise to the 25 T cell receptor beta chains below, sequenced in a study of cytomegalovirus exposure and HLA in healthy donors. Use of 60 Vbeta and 13 Jbeta primers characterized the PCR. Assay used: immunoSEQ multiplex PCR; TCRdb lists only in-frame clones, some missing. The sample has more than 95,000 clones, approximately 11% seen once. Sequences were obtained from PBMCs. These receptor sequences come from a man in his forties or fifties in good health and CMV-seropositive.

J is TRBJ1-2 and V is TRBV5-1; D is possibly TRBD1 (5 bases). V was pared by 1 base and J by 6 bases, with 19 bases between. The V gene's germline CDR1 is SGHRS and CDR2 YFSETQ. The CDR3 has 16 amino acids. The CDR3 protein is CASSLNVLGGADGYTF. In DNA, the CDR3 is TGCGCCAGCAGCTTGAATGTATTGGGAGGGGCAGATGGCTACACCTTC. The variable domain in full, with the rest retrieved from reference TRBV5-1 and TRBJ1-2, is KAGVTQTPRYLIKTRGQQVTLSCSPISGHRSVSWYQQTPGQGLQFLFEYFSETQRNKGNFPGRFSGRQFSNSRSEMNVSTLELGDSALYLCASSLNVLGGADGYTFGSGTRLTVV.

V and J are TRBV5-1 and TRBJ2-7; D remains ambiguous. Germline V CDR1 and CDR2: SGHRS, YFSETQ. CDR3 length equals 12 residues. V was trimmed by 2 bases and J by 3 bases, leaving 6 bases between them. CDR3 coding DNA: TGCGCCAGCAGCTTAAACTTCTACGAGCAGTACTTC. Translating it yields CASSLNFYEQYF.

The J gene is TRBJ2-1, the V gene TRBV7-6; TRBD2 aligns across 9 bases. Germline trimming cut 1 base from V and 2 bases from J; bases unmatched to any gene: 3. This CDR3 has 16 residues. Germline V gene data show CDR1 as SGHVS and CDR2 as FNYEAQ. The CDR3 DNA follows: TGTGCCAGCAGCTTAGAGGCTAGCGGGGCCTACAATGAGCAGTTCTTC. Translation: CASSLEASGAYNEQFF.

This clone was seen more than once but under ten times. The chain has TRBV4-1 and TRBJ1-3; TRBD1 aligns across 7 bases. With 0 bases clipped from V and 4 bases from J, the junction kept 6 bases outside the gene matches. Germline loops: CDR1 MGHRA, CDR2 YSYEKL. CDR3 size: 16 residues. Here the CDR3 reads CASSQDGRGWGNTIYF. CDR3 bases: TGCGCCAGCAGCCAAGATGGCAGGGGGTGGGGAAACACCATATATTTT.

The chain recombines TRBV5-5 with TRBJ1-2, with D possibly TRBD1 on 5 matching bases. This CDR3 region has 16 residues. Trimming removed 1 base from V and 0 bases from J, with 13 bases in between. From germline, CDR1 is SGHKS and CDR2 YYEKEE (reference sequence). CDR3 DNA sequence: TGTGCCAGCAGCTTGCATCGGGGGAATACTAACTATGGCTACACCTTC. It translates to CASSLHRGNTNYGYTF.

For this clone: A junction end diverges from the germline sequence, so it may reflect a read error. The chain uses TRBV30 and TRBJ2-5, with 7 bases matching TRBD1. The CDR3 covers 13 residues. The germline V gene encodes CDR1 GTSNPN and CDR2 SVGIG (reference sequence). This CDR3 is CPWAGTVQETQYF. In DNA form, the CDR3 reads TGTCCCTGGGCCGGGACAGTCCAAGAGACCCAGTACTTC.

The chain recombines TRBV27 with TRBJ2-1; 8 nucleotides match TRBD1. The germline V gene encodes CDR1 MNHEY and CDR2 SMNVEV (reference sequence). The V and J ends lost 3 bases and 8 bases, in that order; junction bases with no gene match: 6. This CDR3 region has 14 residues. CDR3 residues: CASSFQGASDEQFF. As DNA, the CDR3 is TGTGCCAGCAGTTTCCAGGGGGCCTCTGATGAGCAGTTCTTC.

This clone was counted only a few times. The chain carries TRBV5-6 and TRBJ2-7; D perhaps matches TRBD2 (5 bases). The CDR3 extends over 15 amino acids. CDR1 is SGHDT, CDR2 YYEEEE, per germline. The V end lost 0 bases, the J end lost 2 bases, and 12 bases lay between the germline ends. CDR3 in DNA: TGTGCCAGCAGCTTGGGTGTCCGGAGGCCCTACGAGCAGTACTTC. Amino acids: CASSLGVRRPYEQYF.

The chain recombines TRBV27 with TRBJ2-7; TRBD2 matches at 10 bases. The CDR3 extends over 15 amino acids. Germline V lookup: CDR1 MNHEY, CDR2 SMNVEV (reference sequence). The junction had 10 bases not matched to a gene; V was cut back by 5 bases and J by 6 bases. The CDR3 sequence is CASSPLAGVSAEQYF. CDR3 nucleotide sequence: TGTGCCAGCAGTCCTCTAGCGGGAGTGAGCGCCGAGCAGTACTTC.

A few counts support this clone. The V call is TRBV15, the J call TRBJ2-1, with TRBD2 matching 12 bases. This CDR3 is built from 13 residues. V shed 11 bases, J shed 7 bases, and the junction held 6 bases outside the gene matches. Germline V CDR1 and CDR2: LNHNV, YYDKDF (reference sequence). CDR3 nucleotide sequence: TGTGCCTCTAGCGGGAGGGCCGAGAATGAGCAGTTCTTC. Encoded protein: CASSGRAENEQFF. The complete variable domain, with remaining parts taken from reference TRBV15 and TRBJ2-1, reads DAMVIQNPRYQVTQFGKPVTLSCSQTLNHNVMYWYQQKSSQAPKLLFHYYDKDFNNEADTPDNFQSRRPNTSFCFLDIRSPGLGDTAMYLCASSGRAENEQFFGPGTRLTVL.

The chain combines TRBV7-8 with TRBJ1-2; D remains ambiguous. This CDR3 spans 17 amino acids. V gave up 6 bases and J gave up 3 bases, with 23 bases separating them. Germline lookup yields CDR1 SGHVS and CDR2 FQNEAQ. The CDR3 nucleotides are TGTGCCAGCAGTCTAACCTCCGGGTCCACCCGCGACTATGGCTACACCTTC. Translated, it gives CASSLTSGSTRDYGYTF.

The chain joins TRBV5-6 to TRBJ2-5; D perhaps matches TRBD2 (7 bases). V lost 0 bases and J 4 bases, leaving 19 bases between the germline ends. Germline V CDR1 and CDR2: SGHDT, YYEEEE. This CDR3 is 17 amino acids long. This CDR3 reads CASSLGLGGGPGETQYF. The CDR3 nucleotides are TGTGCCAGCAGCTTGGGACTAGGGGGAGGGCCCGGAGAGACCCAGTACTTC.

This chain connects TRBV7-9 to TRBJ1-5; 9 bases line up with TRBD1. V was pared by 0 bases and J by 4 bases, with 1 base of the junction left unmatched. Germline V lookup: CDR1 SEHNR, CDR2 FQNEAQ (reference sequence). The CDR3 loop spans 15 amino acids. For the CDR3, the DNA is TGTGCCAGCAGCTTAGCGGGACAGGGAAATCAGCCCCAGCATTTT. It codes for CASSLAGQGNQPQHF.

This clone was seen a handful of times. V is TRBV29-1 and J is TRBJ1-1; TRBD1 is a possible D gene (6 bases). The CDR3 length is 14 residues. From germline, CDR1 is SQVTM and CDR2 ANQGSEA. Trimming pared 7 bases from V and 4 bases from J, leaving 19 bases between. The CDR3 sequence is CSGEMGAPRTEAFF. In nucleotides, the CDR3 is TGCAGCGGTGAGATGGGGGCCCCCCGCACTGAAGCTTTCTTT.

This chain uses TRBV30 with TRBJ1-2; a weak D match, TRBD1 (6 bases). Germline V CDR1 and CDR2: GTSNPN, SVGIG (reference sequence). Trimming stripped 2 bases from V and 4 bases from J, with 14 bases between. CDR3 size: 14 residues. The DNA for the CDR3 is TGTGCCTGGAGTCCCTCAGGGGCTTTCTATGGCTACACCTTC. Its translation is CAWSPSGAFYGYTF.

A few counts support this clone. The chain combines TRBV7-9 with TRBJ1-4; 7 bases are a match to TRBD1. Germline V lookup: CDR1 SEHNR, CDR2 FQNEAQ (reference sequence). This CDR3 contains 16 residues. The V segment lost 1 base and the J segment 3 bases; nucleotides outside the gene matches: 5. CDR3 DNA sequence: TGTGCCAGCAGCTTAGATAGGGGGCCGCCTAATGAAAAACTGTTTTTT. This encodes CASSLDRGPPNEKLFF.

The chain joins TRBV7-3 to TRBJ1-1; D gene ambiguous. V lost 2 bases, J lost 5 bases, and 9 bases lay in between. This CDR3 is built from 13 residues. Germline V gene sequence: CDR1 SGHTA, CDR2 FQGTGA. DNA of the CDR3: TGTGCCAGCAGCTTACAGGAAGAGACTGAAGCTTTCTTT. Its translation is CASSLQEETEAFF.

The J gene is TRBJ1-1, the V gene TRBV27, with D possibly being TRBD1 (5 bases). Germline V CDR1 and CDR2: MNHEY, SMNVEV (reference sequence). The CDR3 is 16 amino acids. V was cut by 0 bases and J by 0 bases, with 11 bases left in between. Here the CDR3 reads CASSLSEGPMNTEAFF. DNA of the CDR3: TGTGCCAGCAGTTTATCGGAGGGGCCAATGAACACTGAAGCTTTCTTT.

This rearrangement joins TRBV27 to TRBJ1-5; 8 nucleotides align to TRBD1. CDR1 is MNHEY and CDR2 is SMNVEV in the germline V gene (reference sequence). The CDR3 is made up of 15 amino acids. The ends lost 0 bases at V and 5 bases at J; junction bases unmatched: 3. The CDR3 loop is CASSLSGQAYQPQHF. Written as DNA, the CDR3 is TGTGCCAGCAGTTTATCGGGACAGGCCTATCAGCCCCAGCATTTT.

The sample holds a few counts of this clone. The chain combines TRBV4-1 with TRBJ1-5; D uncertain. The CDR3 is 21 amino acids. Germline CDR1 MGHRA, CDR2 YSYEKL. Trimming left V 3 bases short and J 0 bases short, with 27 bases between. CDR3 sequence reads: CASSQSSLRDSTKNSNQPQHF. The CDR3, as DNA: TGCGCCAGCAGCCAGTCCTCGTTGCGGGATTCCACAAAAAATAGCAATCAGCCCCAGCATTTT.

The chain uses TRBV10-3 and TRBJ1-2; the D gene is possibly TRBD1 (5 bases). V was cut by 0 bases and J by 4 bases, with 9 bases left in between. CDR1 ENHRY and CDR2 SYGVKD come from the germline V gene. The CDR3 covers 14 residues. In nucleotides, the CDR3 is TGTGCCATCAGTGAGTCGGGGCAGGGCTATGGCTACACCTTC. Its translation is CAISESGQGYGYTF.

The chain has TRBV30 and TRBJ1-2; 8 bases are shared with TRBD1. CDR3 size: 13 residues. CDR1 is GTSNPN and CDR2 is SVGIG in the germline V gene (reference sequence). The V gene end was trimmed by 1 base and the J gene end by 6 bases; junction bases not matched to a gene: 4. The DNA of the CDR3 is TGTGCCTGGAGTGCAGGGGGCCAGAATGGCTACACCTTC. Translation: CAWSAGGQNGYTF.

This chain uses TRBV18 with TRBJ1-1; a possible D gene is TRBD1 (5 bases). Germline V gene lookup returns CDR1 KGHSH and CDR2 LQKENI. V gave up 5 bases and J gave up 0 bases, with 16 bases separating them. The CDR3 loop spans 16 amino acids. CDR3 sequence reads: CASSTTDTSLNTEAFF. Written as DNA, the CDR3 is TGTGCCAGCTCAACTACGGACACCTCCTTGAACACTGAAGCTTTCTTT.

This clone was observed a handful of times. The J gene is TRBJ1-1, the V gene TRBV6-6; D remains unclear. The germline CDR1 and CDR2 sequences are MNHNY and SVGAGI (reference sequence). V dropped 5 bases and J dropped 1 base, with 8 bases sitting between them. The CDR3 loop spans 13 amino acids. DNA for the CDR3: TGTGCCAGCAGTATCCCCGGGAACACTGAAGCTTTCTTT. Its translation: CASSIPGNTEAFF.

The J gene is TRBJ2-7, the V gene TRBV6-6; 7 bases map to TRBD2. After removal of 3 bases from V and 1 base from J, the junction contained 6 bases not matched to a gene. Germline lookup yields CDR1 MNHNY and CDR2 SVGAGI (reference sequence). The CDR3 has 15 residues. This chain's CDR3 is CASSYRASGSYEQYF. The CDR3 region has the DNA TGTGCCAGCAGTTATCGGGCTAGCGGTTCCTACGAGCAGTACTTC.